This T cell receptor beta chain derives from a study of blood T cell repertoires in COVID-19. The wider study: Italy, Spain and the United States were the sources of the convalescent and acute COVID-19 samples. PBMCs, B-cell-depleted T cells, or T cells were the source of the cDNA or gDNA that made up the material.

Under the authors' procedure: It was from reference gene primer amplification that nucleated cell counts were estimated. The assay was immunoSEQ multiplex PCR, and TCRdb's table has in-frame clones only and misses some. D and trimming come from the DNA, and the V and J calls and clone size come from that table. The table records around 260,000 clones, 75% to 90% of them present only once. Germline assignment: CDR1 SGHVS and CDR2 FQNEAQ. The CDR3 runs 13 residues. V lost 5 bases and J lost 3, with 11 bases in between. The specimen was peripheral blood. J is TRBJ2-7 and V is TRBV7-8, with D possibly TRBD2 on 5 matching bases. This sequence originates from a man aged 25 to 40 with active or convalescent COVID-19. The CDR3: CASSQSAGYEQYF. CDR3 in DNA: TGTGCCAGCAGCCAATCCGCGGGCTACGAGCAGTACTTC.